A selection of T cell receptor beta chains follows, all from one sample in a study of beta chain features in type 1 diabetes. Libraries were prepared by immunoSEQ multiplex PCR; TCRdb keeps only in-frame clonotypes and omits some of them. The sample holds about 140,000 clones, roughly 9.7% seen once. The source material was central memory CD4+ T cells from blood. All receptors derive from a middle-aged woman in good health. The CDR3 runs from the conserved cysteine through the conserved F or W. The order of the fields is CDR3 protein, CDR3 DNA, D gene, clone size, J gene, V gene. D genes are given only for firm matches. Size is omitted from some rows. Given values are once, few, many or a class for expanded clones.

CASSIADRPTYGYTF TGTGCCAGTAGTATAGCGGACAGGCCCACCTATGGCTACACCTTC TRBD1 - TRBJ1-2 TRBV19
CAISIAGGTDTQYF TGTGCCATCAGTATAGCGGGGGGCACAGATACGCAGTATTTT TRBD2 - TRBJ2-3 TRBV6-5
CASSDLKGGEQYF TGTGCCAGTAGCGACCTAAAAGGGGGCGAGCAGTACTTC - - TRBJ2-7 TRBV19
CASRRDRDNNEQFF TGTGCCAGCAGGAGGGACAGGGACAACAATGAGCAGTTCTTC TRBD1 - TRBJ2-1 TRBV2
CASSPYDGGNQPQHF TGCGCCAGCAGCCCTTACGACGGAGGCAATCAGCCCCAGCATTTT - - TRBJ1-5 TRBV5-1
CASSEAGTVANYGYTF TGTGCCAGCAGTGAGGCGGGGACGGTTGCTAACTATGGCTACACCTTC - few TRBJ1-2 TRBV2
CSVEVGRTGLIRGYGYTF TGCAGCGTTGAAGTTGGGCGGACAGGCCTTATACGGGGCTATGGCTACACCTTC TRBD1 few TRBJ1-2 TRBV29-1
CSVARQGRPTDTQYF TGCAGCGTCGCGAGACAGGGGAGGCCCACAGATACGCAGTATTTT TRBD1 - TRBJ2-3 TRBV29-1
CASSAEYRTNTGELFF TGTGCCAGCAGCGCCGAGTACAGGACGAACACCGGGGAGCTGTTTTTT - many TRBJ2-2 TRBV9
CASSQGRKGAFF TGTGCCAGCAGCCAAGGGAGGAAGGGAGCATTCTTC - - TRBJ1-2 TRBV14
CASSPLASGGLGEVTQYF TGTGCCAGCTCACCTTTGGCTAGCGGGGGCCTTGGCGAGGTGACCCAGTACTTC TRBD2 - TRBJ2-5 TRBV18
CASSSRASGGAAQYF TGTGCCAGCAGCTCTAGGGCTAGCGGGGGGGCCGCGCAGTATTTT TRBD2 few TRBJ2-3 TRBV7-2
CASSQDQRTSRTDTQYF TGTGCCAGCAGCCAAGATCAGAGGACTAGTCGCACAGATACGCAGTATTTT TRBD2 many TRBJ2-3 TRBV14
CASSLELAGSQETQYF TGTGCCAGCAGCTTGGAACTAGCGGGGAGCCAAGAGACCCAGTACTTC TRBD2 many TRBJ2-5 TRBV5-4
CASSSLSGGIADTQYF TGTGCCAGCAGCTCGCTAAGCGGGGGGATCGCAGATACGCAGTATTTT TRBD2 few TRBJ2-3 TRBV7-2
CASNPTGGSYTEAFF TGCGCCAGCAACCCAACAGGGGGCTCTTACACTGAAGCTTTCTTT TRBD1 - TRBJ1-1 TRBV5-1
CASSLEAGGGQKLFF TGTGCCAGCAGCTTAGAGGCGGGGGGAGGGCAAAAACTGTTTTTT - - TRBJ1-4 TRBV7-2
CATRQGPMNTEAFF TGTGCCACCAGACAGGGGCCGATGAACACTGAAGCTTTCTTT TRBD1 few TRBJ1-1 TRBV15
CASSGQGDGYTF TGTGCCAGCAGTGGACAGGGGGATGGCTACACCTTC TRBD1 - TRBJ1-2 TRBV2
CASRMAGRASNQPQHF TGTGCCAGTAGAATGGCGGGGAGGGCTAGCAATCAGCCCCAGCATTTT - - TRBJ1-5 TRBV19
CASAPVWGGEQFF TGTGCCAGCGCGCCAGTCTGGGGGGGTGAGCAGTTCTTC TRBD2 - TRBJ2-1 TRBV27
CASSRSRSTGANVLTF TGTGCCAGCAGTAGGAGTCGGAGTACTGGGGCCAACGTCCTGACTTTC - - TRBJ2-6 TRBV5-6
CASSHGQGGNQPQHF TGTGCCAGCAGCCACGGACAGGGTGGCAATCAGCCCCAGCATTTT TRBD1 few TRBJ1-5 TRBV2
CASKSGIYEQYF TGTGCCAGCAAGTCGGGAATCTACGAGCAGTACTTC - few TRBJ2-7 TRBV2
CASSQRGGVINEQFF TGTGCCAGCAGCCAGCGAGGCGGGGTGATCAATGAGCAGTTCTTC - few TRBJ2-1 TRBV7-9
CASSPQGPYEQYF TGTGCCAGCTCACCACAGGGGCCCTACGAGCAGTACTTC - - TRBJ2-7 TRBV18
CASKVQGDEQYF TGTGCCAGCAAAGTGCAGGGGGACGAGCAGTACTTC TRBD1 - TRBJ2-7 TRBV6-6
CASSQDAYGYTF TGTGCCAGCAGCCAAGATGCGTATGGCTACACCTTC - few TRBJ1-2 TRBV4-2
CASSPSGDEAFF TGTGCCAGCTCACCCTCCGGGGATGAAGCTTTCTTT - - TRBJ1-1 TRBV18
CASSGGLSSYNSPLHF TGTGCCAGCAGCGGAGGTCTGAGCTCCTATAATTCACCCCTCCACTTT - many TRBJ1-6 TRBV9
CASGRQVKSYEQYF TGTGCCAGCGGGAGACAGGTGAAGTCCTACGAGCAGTACTTC - - TRBJ2-7 TRBV6-5
CASSLVPGYTEAFF TGTGCCAGCAGCTTGGTTCCAGGGTACACTGAAGCTTTCTTT - - TRBJ1-1 TRBV5-5
CASSTTTGRATEAFF TGTGCCAGCAGCACCACGACAGGGCGGGCCACTGAAGCTTTCTTT TRBD1 many TRBJ1-1 TRBV7-9
CASSVQEGDSPLHF TGTGCCAGCAGCGTTCAGGAAGGTGATTCACCCCTCCACTTT - few TRBJ1-6 TRBV9
CASSAPGRGGLTGELFF TGTGCCAGCAGCGCCCCCGGGCGGGGGGGCTTAACCGGGGAGCTGTTTTTT TRBD2 - TRBJ2-2 TRBV9
CASSPRGDTQYF TGTGCCAGCTCACCAAGGGGGGATACGCAGTATTTT - - TRBJ2-3 TRBV18
CASRPAGGTDTQYF TGCGCCAGCAGGCCAGCGGGGGGCACAGATACGCAGTATTTT TRBD2 few TRBJ2-3 TRBV5-1
CATRQPGGAGELFF TGCGCCACGAGGCAACCCGGGGGGGCCGGGGAGCTGTTTTTT TRBD2 - TRBJ2-2 TRBV5-1
CASSPGRGTGGLYGYTF TGTGCCAGCAGTCCCGGCCGAGGGACAGGGGGCCTTTATGGCTACACCTTC TRBD1 - TRBJ1-2 TRBV5-6
CASSHAGNTGELFF TGTGCCAGCAGCCACGCGGGGAACACCGGGGAGCTGTTTTTT - few TRBJ2-2 TRBV4-2
CASSPGGGEQYF TGTGCCAGCAGTCCCGGGGGTGGCGAGCAGTACTTC - few TRBJ2-7 TRBV28
CSVGQYQETQYF TGCAGCGTTGGTCAGTACCAAGAGACCCAGTACTTC - - TRBJ2-5 TRBV29-1
CASSRYSGRRDRGARRDTEAFF TGTGCCAGCAGCCGATACAGCGGGCGAAGGGATCGGGGGGCCCGGCGGGACACTGAAGCTTTCTTT - few TRBJ1-1 TRBV4-2
CASSMTGGLRLETQYF TGTGCCAGCTCTATGACAGGGGGCTTGAGGTTAGAGACCCAGTACTTC TRBD1 few TRBJ2-5 TRBV27
CASSFRTGSNEQFF TGTGCCAGCAGCTTCCGAACAGGGAGCAATGAGCAGTTCTTC - - TRBJ2-1 TRBV7-2
CASSRSGLGNTEAFF TGCGCCAGCAGCCGATCGGGACTCGGGAACACTGAAGCTTTCTTT - - TRBJ1-1 TRBV4-1
CASSGRYQRVGGYTF TGTGCCAGCAGCGGGAGATATCAGCGGGTAGGGGGCTACACCTTC - - TRBJ1-2 TRBV27
CASSEQGTISEETQYF TGTGCCAGCAGTGAACAGGGAACGATTTCGGAAGAGACCCAGTACTTC - - TRBJ2-5 TRBV2
CSPRSTDTQYF TGCAGTCCCCGTAGCACAGATACGCAGTATTTT - few TRBJ2-3 TRBV20-1
CASSLGAGVSTGELFF TGTGCCAGCAGCTTAGGGGCAGGGGTATCCACCGGGGAGCTGTTTTTT - few TRBJ2-2 TRBV13
CATSRYSTGGQPQHF TGTGCCACCAGCAGATACTCAACAGGGGGTCAGCCCCAGCATTTT TRBD1 many TRBJ1-5 TRBV15
CASSVLGLAGTTDTQYF TGTGCCAGCAGCGTCCTTGGACTAGCGGGGACCACAGATACGCAGTATTTT TRBD2 few TRBJ2-3 TRBV9
CASSDSGGLNTDTQYF TGTGCCAGCAGCGATAGCGGGGGACTGAACACAGATACGCAGTATTTT TRBD2 few TRBJ2-3 TRBV7-9
CASSITGEGIGYGGDGYTF TGCGCCAGCAGCATCACAGGGGAAGGGATAGGATATGGCGGCGATGGCTACACCTTC TRBD1 - TRBJ1-2 TRBV5-1